What follows describes a single T cell receptor beta chain. Its antigen remains unknown. Stated treatment: around 19 received Ad26.COV2.S at low or high dose, single or two shots; a few received placebo; per-sample allocation not given. Day 63 following the first vaccine or placebo injection was when the samples were taken. An 18-55-year-old adult in Boston served as donor. Trimming took off 3 bases at V and 0 bases at J, with 3 bases between the two ends. The CDR3 covers 13 residues. The sample is drawn from a study of Ad26.COV2.S vaccination and SARS-CoV-2 variants. Study-level information: Recipients of Ad26.COV2.S got it intramuscularly, once or twice 56 days apart.

The method was immunoSEQ multiplex PCR; TCRdb's version includes in-frame clones alone and lacks a portion of them. This table has a few hundred thousand clones, around 86% appearing once. Points from the study as a whole: From the TCR breadth and depth analyses, total T cell responses may have been underestimated. For non-spike TCRs, breadth in vaccine recipients resembled that in placebo recipients.

The material sequenced was peripheral blood, taken in a trial of Ad26.COV2.S vaccine versus placebo. V and J are TRBV12-3 or TRBV12-4 and TRBJ2-1; D ambiguous. The TCR originated in a person aged 18-60 years who received the Ad26.COV2.S COVID-19 vaccine or a placebo. CDR3 nucleotide sequence: TGTGCCAGCAGTTTTAGCTCCTACAATGAGCAGTTCTTC. Translation: CASSFSSYNEQFF.